Detailed here is one T cell receptor (beta chain). Its specificity is unknown. The data derive from a study of cytomegalovirus exposure and HLA in healthy donors. The CDR3 runs 16 residues. Unmatched junction bases numbered 6, after V lost 0 bases and J lost 5 bases. Germline values: CDR1 MNHEY, CDR2 SVGAGI. The PCR used 60 Vbeta and 13 Jbeta primers. In the original processing: In a later analysis, of about 80 million unique beta chains, 9 million to 11 million appeared in at least two donors. Some clones are missing from TCRdb's copy, which holds only in-frame ones; the method was immunoSEQ multiplex PCR. V, J and clone size were drawn from that table, and D and trimming were deduced from the DNA. In all, the sample yields 140,000 to 150,000 clones. Study-wide findings and caveats: A cluster of highly shared sequence variants was likely a sequencing artifact. Later analysis found that TCR beta chains associated with HLA were more clonally expanded than other, equally common chains. The authors listed some 160 TCR beta chains as cytomegalovirus-associated.

Sequencing input: PBMCs. This TCR was sampled from a male donor in good health and CMV-seronegative. The chain joins TRBV6-5 to TRBJ2-5; 10 bases agree with TRBD2. The CDR3 sequence is CASSYSRAAGGETQYF. CDR3 sequence (DNA): TGTGCCAGCAGTTACTCTCGGGCAGCGGGAGGGGAGACCCAGTACTTC.